This TCR beta chain came from a study of metastatic and nonmetastatic thyroid tumors. Each patient came to thyroid surgery without any prior treatment (of any kind). TCRdb reanalyzed the PCR reads with MiXCR. The data hold about 90,000 clones, with roughly 8.6% observed a single time. V shed 4 bases and J shed 7 bases, with 8 bases lying between them. The CDR3 totals 13 residues. Germline V gene sequence: CDR1 MNHNS, CDR2 SASEGT. This clone came up many times. The source of this sequence is a female donor with papillary thyroid cancer or a benign thyroid nodule (not recorded which). Some clones in this sample may be carry-over from other donors' samples. This chain connects TRBV6-1 to TRBJ1-6; D call uncertain. What was sequenced was blood. CDR3 DNA sequence: TGTGCCAGCAGTGGGGCGAAGAATTCACCCCTCCACTTT. Its protein is CASSGAKNSPLHF.